This T cell receptor (beta chain) was found in a study of OX40 agonist ivuxolimab in advanced cancers. Overall study: People who had prior anti-PD-1, anti-PD-L1 or anti-CTLA-4 therapy could take part, and around 40% had some.

Details on this clone: Its cognate antigen is unknown.

Overall study findings and caveats: Certain nonresponders additionally had low normalized T-cell clonal expansion. Clonal expansion was seen in CD4+ and CD8+ blood T cells by week 6 at 0.1 to 3.0 mg/kg.

Measured with immunoSEQ multiplex PCR; TCRdb has only the in-frame clones, and not every one. The sample lists 65,000 to 90,000 clones; roughly four fifths were seen once. The TCR sequence derives from an adult with an advanced solid tumor such as melanoma, head and neck, liver or kidney cancer. The specimen was CD4+ or CD8+ T cells sorted from blood, collected in a trial of the OX40 agonist ivuxolimab.

CDR3: CASSADRGETQYF. The CDR3 coding sequence is TGTGCCAGCAGCGCGGACAGGGGGGAGACCCAGTACTTC. The chain recombines TRBV5-4 with TRBJ2-5, with 10 positions matching TRBD1. The CDR3 has 13 residues. Germline V gene lookup returns CDR1 SGHNT and CDR2 YYREEE (reference sequence). V shed 4 bases and J 5 bases; nucleotides not matched to a gene: 2.